The T cell receptor (beta chain) under discussion was sequenced for a study of Ad26.COV2.S vaccination and SARS-CoV-2 variants. Study information: Within the COV1001 Ad26.COV2.S trial arm, the donor was enrolled.

This table comes from immunoSEQ multiplex PCR, and its TCRdb copy is limited to in-frame clones, with some not included. The sample yields about 400,000 clones, around 85% seen once. Germline CDR1 and CDR2: MGHRA and YSYEKL. V lost 2 bases and J lost 1, with 8 bases in between. The CDR3 is made up of 14 amino acids. Treatment here: 15 to 20 received Ad26.COV2.S at low or high dose, single or two shots; 5 received placebo; per-sample allocation not given. The investigators took samples on day 63 after the first vaccine or placebo injection. Aged 18-55 years, donor was enrolled in Boston in 2020. The V gene is TRBV4-1, the J gene TRBJ2-5, with D unclear. The clonotype was recovered from a person between 18 and 65 years old who received the Ad26.COV2.S COVID-19 vaccine or a placebo. The starting material was peripheral blood, obtained in a trial of Ad26.COV2.S vaccine versus placebo. CDR3 loop: CASSQILAQETQYF. CDR3 coding DNA: TGCGCCAGCAGCCAAATCTTGGCCCAAGAGACCCAGTACTTC.